Following are 7 T cell receptor beta chains from one sample sequenced in a study of regulatory T cells in long-lasting Graves disease. Library construction for TCR beta used iRepertoire HTBI primers and Arm-PCR of CDR3 regions. TCRdb independently ran MiXCR on the multiplex PCR reads; one entry per CDR3 protein. The sample gives around 430,000 distinct CDR3 sequences, 22% of which show up once; about 12% is in the top ten. As to time point: persistent/refractory GD, antithyroid drugs over 5 years with positive TRAb. PBMC RNA was the source of the TCR library. Sequencing used peripheral blood mononuclear cells (PBMCs), obtained when the disease was refractory, from a patient treated with antithyroid drugs. The receptor set was obtained from a female donor with Graves disease.

This clonotype has at least ten counts. The genes are TRBV5-1 and TRBJ1-1, with TRBD1 as a possible D gene (6 bases). Germline V gene sequence: CDR1 SGHRS, CDR2 YFSETQ. V was shortened by 0 bases and J by 4 bases, with 16 bases between the two germline ends. The CDR3 has 16 amino acids. DNA of the CDR3: TGCGCCAGCAGCTTGGCAACAGGGAGTGGAGGCACTGAAGCTTTCTTT. Translation gives CASSLATGSGGTEAFF.

This clonotype has ten or more counts. The V gene is TRBV11-2, the J gene TRBJ1-1; maybe TRBD1 (5 bases). Per germline, CDR1 SGHAT and CDR2 FQNNGV. The germline V and J ends were trimmed by 5 bases and 3 bases, with 16 bases remaining between them. This CDR3 has 15 residues. CDR3 coding DNA: TGTGCCAGCAGCGGAGCAGGGCTTTGGGACACTGAAGCTTTCTTT. Protein product: CASSGAGLWDTEAFF.

The chain uses TRBV5-5 and TRBJ2-7; the match to TRBD2 covers 11 bases. CDR3 length equals 15 residues. Germline CDR1 is SGHKS and CDR2 is YYEKEE (reference sequence). The trim removed 7 bases at V and 4 bases at J, leaving 10 bases unmatched. Written as DNA, the CDR3 is TGTGCCAGCGTCGTTGCACTAGCGGGAGTTTACGAGCAGTACTTC. Translated, it gives CASVVALAGVYEQYF.

This chain joins TRBV20-1 and TRBJ2-7; the match to TRBD2 covers 12 bases. V shed 4 bases, J shed 7 bases, and the junction held 11 bases outside the gene matches. The CDR3 runs 15 residues. Per germline, CDR1 DFQATT and CDR2 SNEGSKA (reference sequence). The CDR3 DNA reads as TGCAGTGCTACCGGACCTAGCGGGGGGGCGGGAGAGCAGTACTTC. It yields the protein CSATGPSGGAGEQYF.

The rearrangement uses TRBV5-1 and TRBJ2-2; TRBD1 matches at 9 bases. The CDR3 is 15 residues long. CDR1 SGHRS and CDR2 YFSETQ come from the germline V gene. V lost 4 bases, J lost 6 bases, and 7 bases stayed unmatched. In DNA, the CDR3 is TGCGCCAGCAGCCGCCGGGACAGGGCTGCCGGGGAGCTGTTTTTT. Protein product: CASSRRDRAAGELFF.

Many counts were recorded for this clonotype. J is TRBJ2-5 and V is TRBV28, with 7 bases fitting TRBD2. The V gene end was trimmed by 6 bases and the J gene end by 2 bases; junction bases not matched to a gene: 3. There are 13 residues in the CDR3. Germline-derived CDR1 and CDR2 are MDHEN and SYDVKM. The CDR3 DNA reads TGTGCCAGCAGCTGGGGGGGGCAAGAGACCCAGTACTTC. Amino acids: CASSWGGQETQYF.

Concerning this clonotype: One base away lies a much larger clone, so this may be a sequencing read error. The chain is built from TRBV6-2 or TRBV6-3 and TRBJ1-5; D might be TRBD1 (6 bases). V lost 11 bases, J lost 1 base, and 18 bases lay in between. Germline V gene lookup returns CDR1 MNHEY and CDR2 SVGEGT. This CDR3 region has 15 residues. CDR3 DNA sequence: TGTGCCGGCGGCCCTCGGGACACAAGCAATCAGCCCCAGCATTTT. Amino acids: CAGGPRDTSNQPQHF.